This T cell receptor beta chain was profiled in a study of blood T cell repertoires in COVID-19. About the research overall: The United States, Italy and Spain supplied acute and convalescent COVID-19 samples.

Residents of about two dozen US areas, aged roughly 18 to 89 years, made up the participants. Methods used by the authors: It was from reference gene primer amplification that nucleated cell counts were estimated. Profiling relied on immunoSEQ multiplex PCR, and the TCRdb table lists in-frame clones only, not all of them. That table supplies the V and J calls and clone size; D and trimming were determined from the DNA. The sample lists 300,000 to 500,000 clones; over 75% were seen once. The sequence derives from a woman aged 35 to 49 with acute COVID-19. Sequenced input: PBMCs or T cells enriched from blood (not recorded which).

The CDR3, as DNA: TGTGCCAGCAGCTTTTATACAGGGTCGACCTACGAGCAGTACTTC. This sequence encodes CASSFYTGSTYEQYF. The rearrangement links TRBV5-5 to TRBJ2-7; D possibly corresponds to TRBD1 (6 bases). The CDR3 runs 15 residues. Germline lookup yields CDR1 SGHKS and CDR2 YYEKEE (reference sequence). The V end lost 2 bases, the J end lost 2 bases, and 14 bases lay between the germline ends.